This T cell receptor beta chain derives from a study of blood T cell repertoires in COVID-19. The CDR3 covers 17 residues. The V gene's germline CDR1 is SGHVS and CDR2 FQNEAQ. The trim removed 5 bases at V and 0 bases at J, leaving 9 bases unmatched. Here immunoSEQ multiplex PCR was the method, and the copy in TCRdb shows in-frame clones only, minus some. This sample has more than 200,000 clones, with approximately 90% found just once. Followed longitudinally, the Seattle patients had been enrolled during active infection. The receptor was isolated from a woman aged 30 to 39 with COVID-19, enrolled during active disease. This chain links TRBV7-8 with TRBJ1-2, with 10 bases that match TRBD1. Sequencing was carried out using peripheral blood. CDR3 loop: CASSPTGGAGANYGYTF. CDR3 sequence (DNA): TGTGCCAGCAGCCCGACAGGGGGCGCCGGAGCTAACTATGGCTACACCTTC.